These 14 T cell receptor beta chains were sequenced from one sample in a study of Ad26.COV2.S vaccination and SARS-CoV-2 variants. Noted treatment: some 19 received Ad26.COV2.S at low or high dose, single or two shots; several received placebo; per-sample allocation not given. Collection of samples fell on day 63 after the first vaccine or placebo injection. Sequenced by immunoSEQ multiplex PCR; TCRdb stores in-frame clones only, minus some. The sample gives around 310,000 clones, 75% to 90% of which show up once; 4.5% to 5.5% is in the top ten. The source material was peripheral blood, sampled in a trial of Ad26.COV2.S vaccine versus placebo. These TCRs come from a person aged 18-65 years who received the Ad26.COV2.S COVID-19 vaccine or a placebo.

The V and J genes are TRBV6-5 and TRBJ2-7; D uncertain. Germline lookup yields CDR1 MNHEY and CDR2 SVGAGI. This CDR3 is built from 15 residues. V was cut by 0 bases and J by 5 bases, with 14 bases left in between. The CDR3 sequence is CASSYSRGFLDEQYF. CDR3 nucleotides: TGTGCCAGCAGTTACTCGAGAGGTTTCTTGGACGAGCAGTACTTC.

V gene TRBV19 combines with J gene TRBJ1-3; no clear D. The V end lost 6 bases, the J end lost 1 base, and 13 bases lay between the germline ends. CDR1 LNHDA and CDR2 SQIVND come from the germline V gene (reference sequence). This CDR3 spans 15 amino acids. CDR3 in DNA: TGTGCCAGTAGACTCAGCAACCTGTCTGGAAACACCATATATTTT. This encodes CASRLSNLSGNTIYF.

This rearrangement joins TRBV6-5 to TRBJ1-1; D might be TRBD1 (5 bases). Trimming cost V 3 bases and J 1 base, with 15 bases left between them. The CDR3 totals 16 residues. Germline V lookup: CDR1 MNHEY, CDR2 SVGAGI. The chain's CDR3 is CASSYPGGSANTEAFF. The CDR3 bases are TGTGCCAGCAGTTATCCGGGGGGTTCAGCGAACACTGAAGCTTTCTTT.

This clone was detected only once. This sequence joins TRBV6-1 and TRBJ2-7; 8 bases match TRBD1. Germline assignment: CDR1 MNHNS and CDR2 SASEGT. This CDR3 has 15 residues. V dropped 2 bases and J dropped 7; count of bases not matched to a gene: 10. The CDR3 bases are TGTGCCAGCAGTGAATCGCGGACAGGGTGGGGAGAGCAGTACGTC. Translated, it gives CASSESRTGWGEQYV.

CDR3 residues: CASKGSHGQETQYF. CDR3 nucleotides: TGTGCCAGCAAGGGGTCGCACGGACAAGAGACCCAGTACTTC. The chain couples TRBV2 to TRBJ2-5, with D maybe TRBD1 (5 bases). The CDR3 contains 14 residues. Germline CDR1 is SNHLY and CDR2 is FYNNEI. The V and J ends lost 7 bases and 2 bases respectively, with 14 bases between them.

This rearrangement joins TRBV4-3 to TRBJ1-1, with unresolved D. Trimming took off 7 bases at V and 0 bases at J, with 6 bases between the two ends. Germline values: CDR1 LGHNA, CDR2 YSLEER. The CDR3 covers 12 residues. CDR3 DNA sequence: TGCGCCAGCAATGGGATGAACACTGAAGCTTTCTTT. Translated: CASNGMNTEAFF.

V usage is TRBV6-8 and J usage is TRBJ1-6; 7 bases line up with TRBD1. V was pared by 2 bases and J by 10 bases, with 11 bases of the junction left unmatched. Per the germline V gene, CDR1 is MNHGY and CDR2 is SAAAGT. The CDR3 has 16 residues. In DNA, the CDR3 is TGTGCCAGCAGTTACGGGGTGACAGGGAAGAACTCACCCCTCCACTTT. Protein: CASSYGVTGKNSPLHF.

The rearrangement joins TRBV20-1 to TRBJ2-7, with D perhaps matching TRBD1 (6 bases). CDR1 is DFQATT and CDR2 is SNEGSKA in the germline V gene (reference sequence). V was pared by 3 bases and J by 3 bases, with 12 bases between. This CDR3 has 13 residues. Here the CDR3 DNA reads TGCAGTGCTAGTCTTAACAGGGTCTACGAGCAGTACTTC. This codes for CSASLNRVYEQYF.

This clone was observed a handful of times. The V and J genes are TRBV5-8 and TRBJ1-1; D uncertain. The CDR3 contains 15 residues. The V gene's germline CDR1 is SGHTS and CDR2 YDEGEE. V was clipped by 0 bases and J by 0 bases, with 9 bases between them. This CDR3 reads CASSLGWSLNTEAFF. The CDR3 DNA follows: TGTGCCAGCAGCTTGGGTTGGTCCCTGAACACTGAAGCTTTCTTT.

This clone was recorded only once. J is TRBJ1-6 and V is TRBV7-8; D gene uncertain. There are 14 residues in the CDR3. CDR1 is SGHVS, CDR2 FQNEAQ, per germline. The V end lost 0 bases, the J end lost 11 bases, and 11 bases lay between the germline ends. In DNA, the CDR3 is TGTGCCAGCAGCTTAGCCACAGCATCCCCACCCCTCCACTTT. Translated, it gives CASSLATASPPLHF. The variable domain in full, completed from reference TRBV7-8 and TRBJ1-6, reads GAGVSQSPRYKVAKRGQDVALRCDPISGHVSLFWYQQALGQGPEFLTYFQNEAQLDKSGLPSDRFFAERPEGSVSTLKIQRTQQEDSAVYLCASSLATASPPLHFGNGTRLTVT.

Comment on this clone: At one end, the junction sequence differs from germline, possibly due to a read error. The V call is TRBV12-3 or TRBV12-4, the J call TRBJ2-3; 11 bases map to TRBD2. The CDR3 is 11 amino acids. For the CDR3, the DNA is TGTGCCAGCAGAAGACTAGCGGGGCCTCATTTT. It codes for CASRRLAGPHF.

The table lists this clone with a count of one. The chain employs TRBV3-1 (or the pseudogene TRBV3-2) and TRBJ2-5; TRBD2 aligns across 9 bases. CDR1 is LGHDT and CDR2 is YNNKEL in the germline V gene (reference sequence). The CDR3 totals 18 residues. Germline trimming cut 1 base from V and 2 bases from J; bases unmatched to any gene: 11. In DNA, the CDR3 is TGTGCCAGCAGCCAAGGTCGTAGGGCGACTAGCGGACAAGAGACCCAGTACTTC. This codes for CASSQGRRATSGQETQYF.

J is TRBJ1-1 and V is TRBV20-1; no reliable D call. Germline lookup yields CDR1 DFQATT and CDR2 SNEGSKA (reference sequence). CDR3 length: 10 amino acids. Here the CDR3 reads CSVQNTEAFF. In nucleotides, the CDR3 is TGCAGCGTTCAGAACACTGAAGCTTTCTTT.

The rearrangement joins TRBV10-3 to TRBJ1-2, with D possibly being TRBD1 (5 bases). Germline V gives CDR1 ENHRY, CDR2 SYGVKD. The CDR3 consists of 13 residues. V lost 7 bases and J lost 3, with 12 bases in between. CDR3 DNA sequence: TGTGCCATCACTCGACAGTCTGACTATGGCTACACCTTC. It encodes CAITRQSDYGYTF.